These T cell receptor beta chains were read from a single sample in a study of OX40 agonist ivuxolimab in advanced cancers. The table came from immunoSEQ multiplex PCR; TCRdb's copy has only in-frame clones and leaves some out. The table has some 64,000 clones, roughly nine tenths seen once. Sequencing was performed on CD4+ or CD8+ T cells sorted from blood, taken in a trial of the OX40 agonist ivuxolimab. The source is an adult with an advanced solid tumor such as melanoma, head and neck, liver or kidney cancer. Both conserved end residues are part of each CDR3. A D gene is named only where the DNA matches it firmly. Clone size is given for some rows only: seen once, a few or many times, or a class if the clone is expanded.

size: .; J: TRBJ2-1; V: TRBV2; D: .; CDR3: CASSVGEQFF; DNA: TGTGCCAGCAGTGTGGGTGAGCAGTTCTTC
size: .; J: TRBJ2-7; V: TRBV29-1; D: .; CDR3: CSVAPDTYEQYF; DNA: TGCAGCGTTGCCCCCGACACCTACGAGCAGTACTTC
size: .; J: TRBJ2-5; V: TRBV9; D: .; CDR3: CASNQGIYGETQYF; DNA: TGTGCCAGCAATCAGGGAATATATGGGGAGACCCAGTACTTC
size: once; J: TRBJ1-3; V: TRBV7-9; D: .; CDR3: CASSSRQGPGNTIYF; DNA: TGTGCCAGCAGCTCTCGCCAAGGGCCCGGAAACACCATATATTTT
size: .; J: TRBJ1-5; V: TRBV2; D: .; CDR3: CASSEGTASNQPQHF; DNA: TGTGCCAGCAGTGAAGGGACGGCTAGCAATCAGCCCCAGCATTTT
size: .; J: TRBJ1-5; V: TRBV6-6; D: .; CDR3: CASRLQGWGNQPQHF; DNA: TGTGCCAGCAGACTACAGGGTTGGGGCAATCAGCCCCAGCATTTT
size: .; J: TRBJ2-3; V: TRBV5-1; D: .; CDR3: CASSLAGGGTDTQYF; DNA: TGCGCCAGCAGCTTAGCGGGTGGTGGCACAGATACGCAGTATTTT
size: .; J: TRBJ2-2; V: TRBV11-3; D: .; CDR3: CASSLVPGLNTGELFF; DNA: TGTGCCAGCAGCTTAGTTCCCGGATTGAACACCGGGGAGCTGTTTTTT
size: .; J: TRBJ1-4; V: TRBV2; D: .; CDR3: CASSPGGTNEKLFF; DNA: TGTGCCAGCAGCCCCGGTGGAACTAATGAAAAACTGTTTTTT
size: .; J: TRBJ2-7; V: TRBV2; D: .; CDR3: CASRWQGYEQYF; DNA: TGTGCCAGCAGATGGCAAGGATACGAGCAGTACTTC
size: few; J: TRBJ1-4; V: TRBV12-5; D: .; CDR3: CASGLAQGRANEKLFF; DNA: TGTGCTAGTGGTTTGGCCCAGGGAAGGGCTAATGAAAAACTGTTTTTT
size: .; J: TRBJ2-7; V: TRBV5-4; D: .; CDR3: CASSPQGSLAEQYF; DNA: TGTGCCAGCAGCCCACAAGGTTCACTTGCCGAGCAGTACTTC
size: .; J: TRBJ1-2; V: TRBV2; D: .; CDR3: CASSVRDGRYTQEGYTF; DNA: TGTGCCAGCAGTGTAAGGGACGGAAGATATACCCAGGAGGGCTACACCTTC
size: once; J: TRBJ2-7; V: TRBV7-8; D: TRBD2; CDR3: CASSPLGGDFYEQYF; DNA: TGTGCCAGCAGCCCCTTGGGGGGGGATTTTTACGAGCAGTACTTC
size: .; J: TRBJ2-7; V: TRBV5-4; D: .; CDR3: CASSLELPPGEQYF; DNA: TGTGCCAGCAGCTTGGAACTGCCTCCTGGGGAGCAGTACTTC
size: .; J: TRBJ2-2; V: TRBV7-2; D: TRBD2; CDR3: CASSPAGGAGNTGELFF; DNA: TGTGCCAGCAGCCCCGCGGGGGGGGCGGGGAACACCGGGGAGCTGTTTTTT
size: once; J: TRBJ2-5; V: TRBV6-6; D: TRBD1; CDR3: CASSGGTGGYVGTQYF; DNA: TGTGCCAGCAGTGGGGGGACAGGGGGCTACGTCGGGACCCAGTACTTC
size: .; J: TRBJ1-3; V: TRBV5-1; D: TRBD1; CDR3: CASSLGGAGNTIYF; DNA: TGCGCCAGCAGCTTAGGGGGCGCTGGAAACACCATATATTTT
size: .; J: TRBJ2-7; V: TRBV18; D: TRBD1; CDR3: CASSPPGTGGYEQYF; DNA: TGTGCCAGCTCACCTCCTGGGACAGGGGGCTACGAGCAGTACTTC
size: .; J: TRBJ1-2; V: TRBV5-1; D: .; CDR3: CASSSTWSNYGYTF; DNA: TGCGCCAGCAGCAGTACCTGGTCTAACTATGGCTACACCTTC
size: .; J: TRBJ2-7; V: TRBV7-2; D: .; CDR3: CASSQPPGRYEQYF; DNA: TGTGCCAGCAGCCAACCGCCGGGTCGCTACGAGCAGTACTTC
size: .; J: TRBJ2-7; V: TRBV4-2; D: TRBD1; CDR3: CASSLTGGSYEQYF; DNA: TGTGCCAGCAGCCTAACAGGGGGCTCCTACGAGCAGTACTTC
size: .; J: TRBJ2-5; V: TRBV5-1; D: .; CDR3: CASSLDRIRASETQYF; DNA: TGCGCCAGCAGCTTGGACCGGATCAGGGCATCAGAGACCCAGTACTTC
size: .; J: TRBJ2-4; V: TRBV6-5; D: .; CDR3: CASSSQGDKNIQYF; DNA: TGTGCCAGCAGTTCCCAGGGAGACAAAAACATTCAGTACTTC
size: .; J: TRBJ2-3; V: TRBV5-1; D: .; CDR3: CASSPGMGSRPADTQYF; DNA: TGCGCCAGCAGCCCCGGTATGGGCTCCAGGCCGGCAGATACGCAGTATTTT
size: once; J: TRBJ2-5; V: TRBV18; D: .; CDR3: CASSGSSETQYF; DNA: TGTGCCAGCTCAGGAAGTAGCGAGACCCAGTACTTC
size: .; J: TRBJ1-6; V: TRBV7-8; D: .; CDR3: CASSLAPAANSPLHF; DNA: TGTGCCAGCAGCTTAGCGCCGGCAGCTAATTCACCCCTCCACTTT
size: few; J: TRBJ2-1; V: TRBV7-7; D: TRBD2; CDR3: CASSRLAGQGNEQFF; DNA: TGTGCCAGCAGCCGACTAGCGGGGCAGGGAAATGAGCAGTTCTTC
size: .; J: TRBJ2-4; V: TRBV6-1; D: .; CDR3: CASTQGRGGNIQYF; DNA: TGTGCCAGCACCCAGGGCAGGGGGGGAAACATTCAGTACTTC
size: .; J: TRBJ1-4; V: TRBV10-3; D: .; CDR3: CAARGGSTNEKLFF; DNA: TGTGCCGCTCGAGGGGGGTCCACTAATGAAAAACTGTTTTTT
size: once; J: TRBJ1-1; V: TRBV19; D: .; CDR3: CASKKRGDTEAFF; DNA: TGTGCCAGTAAGAAAAGGGGCGACACTGAAGCTTTCTTT
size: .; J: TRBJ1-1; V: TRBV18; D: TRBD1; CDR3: CASSPSRDRVAEAFF; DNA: TGTGCCAGCTCACCAAGTCGGGACAGGGTAGCTGAAGCTTTCTTT
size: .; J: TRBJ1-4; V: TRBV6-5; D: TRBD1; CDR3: CASQGQDAEKLFF; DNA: TGTGCCAGCCAGGGACAGGACGCAGAAAAACTGTTTTTT
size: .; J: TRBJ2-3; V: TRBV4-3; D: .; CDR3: CASSQEGGATNTQYF; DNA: TGCGCCAGCAGCCAAGAGGGGGGGGCCACGAATACGCAGTATTTT
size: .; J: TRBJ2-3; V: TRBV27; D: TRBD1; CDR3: CASSQDRGLGTDTQYF; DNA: TGTGCCAGCAGTCAAGACAGGGGGCTGGGCACAGATACGCAGTATTTT
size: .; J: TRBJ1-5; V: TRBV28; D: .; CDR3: CASSSQLGINQPQHF; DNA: TGTGCCAGCAGTTCCCAGTTGGGAATCAATCAGCCCCAGCATTTT
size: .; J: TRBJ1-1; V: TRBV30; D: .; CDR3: CAWSWRENWWNTEAFF; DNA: TGTGCCTGGAGTTGGCGGGAAAACTGGTGGAATACTGAAGCTTTCTTT
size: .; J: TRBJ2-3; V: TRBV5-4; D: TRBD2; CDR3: CASSREEDTQYF; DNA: TGTGCCAGCAGCCGGGAGGAAGATACGCAGTATTTT
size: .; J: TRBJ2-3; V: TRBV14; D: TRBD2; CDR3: CASSHLLGSGGAADTQYF; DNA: TGTGCCAGCAGCCACTTACTCGGGAGCGGGGGGGCCGCAGATACGCAGTATTTT
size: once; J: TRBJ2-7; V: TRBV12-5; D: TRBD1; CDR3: CASGLATGTVIYEQYF; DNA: TGTGCTAGTGGTTTGGCGACCGGGACAGTGATTTACGAGCAGTACTTC
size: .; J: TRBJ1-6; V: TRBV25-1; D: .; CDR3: CASSDLGGVGSPLHF; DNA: TGTGCCAGCAGTGATCTGGGAGGGGTCGGTTCACCCCTCCACTTT
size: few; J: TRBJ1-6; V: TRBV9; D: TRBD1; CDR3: CASSVGQGGNNSPLHF; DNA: TGTGCCAGCAGCGTGGGACAGGGAGGCAATAATTCACCCCTCCACTTT
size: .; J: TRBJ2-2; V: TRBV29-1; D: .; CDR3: CSVREGNGELFF; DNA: TGCAGCGTTAGAGAGGGGAACGGGGAGCTGTTTTTT
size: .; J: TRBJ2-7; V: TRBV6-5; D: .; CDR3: CASRPSVYEQYF; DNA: TGTGCCAGCAGACCCAGCGTTTACGAGCAGTACTTC
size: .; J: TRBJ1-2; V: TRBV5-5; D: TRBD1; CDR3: CASSSGGARGYTF; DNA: TGTGCCAGCTCATCAGGGGGGGCCCGTGGCTACACCTTC
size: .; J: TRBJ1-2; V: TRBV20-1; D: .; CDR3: CSTQANYGYTF; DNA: TGCAGTACACAAGCTAACTATGGCTACACCTTC
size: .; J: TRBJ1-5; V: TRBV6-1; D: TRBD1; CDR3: CASSDRVQPQHF; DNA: TGTGCCAGCAGCGACAGGGTTCAGCCCCAGCATTTT
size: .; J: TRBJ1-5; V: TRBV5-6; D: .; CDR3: CASSLFQLNQPQHF; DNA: TGTGCCAGCAGCTTGTTCCAGCTTAATCAGCCCCAGCATTTT
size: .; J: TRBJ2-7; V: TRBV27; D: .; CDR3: CASSSPTGAIHEQYF; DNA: TGTGCCAGCAGTTCCCCAACGGGGGCCATACACGAGCAGTACTTC
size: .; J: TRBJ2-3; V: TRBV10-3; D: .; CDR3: CAISLGGATDTQYF; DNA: TGTGCCATCAGCTTGGGGGGGGCAACAGATACGCAGTATTTT
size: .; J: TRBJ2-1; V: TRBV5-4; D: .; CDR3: CASSRDPQSDEQFF; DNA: TGTGCCAGCAGCCGGGACCCACAGAGCGATGAGCAGTTCTTC
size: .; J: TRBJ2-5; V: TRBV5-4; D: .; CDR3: CASSLAAAETQYF; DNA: TGTGCCAGCAGCTTGGCGGCAGCAGAGACCCAGTACTTC
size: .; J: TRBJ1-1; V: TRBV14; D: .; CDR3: CASSQERGLNTEAFF; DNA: TGTGCCAGCAGCCAAGAGAGGGGGTTGAACACTGAAGCTTTCTTT
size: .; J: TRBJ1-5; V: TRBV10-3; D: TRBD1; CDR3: CAISGTGEAGNQPQHF; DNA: TGTGCCATCAGTGGGACAGGGGAGGCAGGCAATCAGCCCCAGCATTTT
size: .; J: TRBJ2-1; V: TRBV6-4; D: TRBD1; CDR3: CASSDTFGSRRDRGYNEQFF; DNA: TGTGCCAGCAGTGACACGTTTGGTAGTCGCCGGGACAGGGGATACAATGAGCAGTTCTTC
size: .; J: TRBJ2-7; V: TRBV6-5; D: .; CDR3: CASKIGSSYEQYF; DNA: TGTGCCAGCAAGATTGGGTCCTCCTACGAGCAGTACTTC